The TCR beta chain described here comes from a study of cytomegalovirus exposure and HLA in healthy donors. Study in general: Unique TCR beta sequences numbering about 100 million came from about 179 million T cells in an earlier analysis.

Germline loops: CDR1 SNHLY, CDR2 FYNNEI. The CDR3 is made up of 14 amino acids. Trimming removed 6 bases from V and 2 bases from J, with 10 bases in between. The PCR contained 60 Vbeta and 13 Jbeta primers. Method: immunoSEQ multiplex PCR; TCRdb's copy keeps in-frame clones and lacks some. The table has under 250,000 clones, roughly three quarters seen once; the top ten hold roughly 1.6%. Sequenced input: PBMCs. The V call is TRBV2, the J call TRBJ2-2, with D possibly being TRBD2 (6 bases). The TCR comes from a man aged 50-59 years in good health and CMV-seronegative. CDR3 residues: CASRGDSNTGELFF. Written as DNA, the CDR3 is TGTGCCAGCAGGGGGGACTCCAACACCGGGGAGCTGTTTTTT.